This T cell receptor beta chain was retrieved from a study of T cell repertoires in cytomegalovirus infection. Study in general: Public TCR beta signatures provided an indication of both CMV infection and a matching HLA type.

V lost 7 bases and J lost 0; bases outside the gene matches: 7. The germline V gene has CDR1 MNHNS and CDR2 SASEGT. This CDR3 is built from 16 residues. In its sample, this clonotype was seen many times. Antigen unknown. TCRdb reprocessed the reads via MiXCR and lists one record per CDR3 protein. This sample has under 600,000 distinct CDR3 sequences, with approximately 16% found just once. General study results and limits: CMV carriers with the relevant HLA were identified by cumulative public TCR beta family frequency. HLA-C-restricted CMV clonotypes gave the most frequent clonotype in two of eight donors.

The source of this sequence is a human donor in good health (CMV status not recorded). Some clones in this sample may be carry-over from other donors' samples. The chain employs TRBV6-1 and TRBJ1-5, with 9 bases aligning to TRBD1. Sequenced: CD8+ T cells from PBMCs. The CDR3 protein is CASIGDRAYSNQPQHF. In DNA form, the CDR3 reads TGTGCCAGCATTGGGGACAGGGCCTATAGCAATCAGCCCCAGCATTTT.